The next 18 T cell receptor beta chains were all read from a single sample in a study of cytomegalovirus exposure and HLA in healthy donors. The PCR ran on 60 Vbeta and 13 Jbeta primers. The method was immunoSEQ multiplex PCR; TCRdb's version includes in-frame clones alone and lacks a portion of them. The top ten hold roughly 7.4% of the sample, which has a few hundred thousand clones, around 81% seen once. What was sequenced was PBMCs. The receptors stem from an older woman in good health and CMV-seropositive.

CDR3 amino acids: CASSLFSGLENEQFF. In DNA, the CDR3 is TGTGCCAGCAGCTTATTTAGCGGGCTGGAAAATGAGCAGTTCTTC. The rearrangement uses TRBV7-2 and TRBJ2-1, with 7 bases lining up with TRBD2. Germline CDR1 SGHTA, CDR2 FQGNSA. V shed 2 bases and J 7 bases; nucleotides not matched to a gene: 8. The CDR3 length is 15 residues.

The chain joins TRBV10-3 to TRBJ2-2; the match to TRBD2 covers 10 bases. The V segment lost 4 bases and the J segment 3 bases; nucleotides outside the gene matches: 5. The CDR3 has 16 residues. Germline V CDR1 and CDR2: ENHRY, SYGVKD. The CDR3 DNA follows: TGTGCCATCAGTGGTCTAGCGGGAGAGTACACCGGGGAGCTGTTTTTT. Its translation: CAISGLAGEYTGELFF.

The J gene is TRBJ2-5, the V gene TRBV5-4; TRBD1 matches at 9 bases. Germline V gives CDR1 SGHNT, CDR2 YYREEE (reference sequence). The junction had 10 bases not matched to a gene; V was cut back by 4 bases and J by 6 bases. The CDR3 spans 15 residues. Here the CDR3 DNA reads TGTGCCAGCAGCCTACGGGACAGGGAGAGTAAGACCCAGTACTTC. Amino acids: CASSLRDRESKTQYF.

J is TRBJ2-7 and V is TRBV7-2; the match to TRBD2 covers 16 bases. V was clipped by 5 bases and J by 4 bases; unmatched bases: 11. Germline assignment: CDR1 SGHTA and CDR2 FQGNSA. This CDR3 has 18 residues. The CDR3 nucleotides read TGTGCCAGCAGCCCTAATCCGGGACTAGCGGGAGGGCTTTACGAGCAGTACTTC. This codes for CASSPNPGLAGGLYEQYF.

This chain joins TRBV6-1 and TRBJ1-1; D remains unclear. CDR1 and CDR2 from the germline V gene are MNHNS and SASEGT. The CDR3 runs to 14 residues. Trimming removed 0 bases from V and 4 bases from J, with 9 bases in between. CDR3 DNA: TGTGCCAGCAGTGAAGCGTCTGGGCGCACTGAAGCTTTCTTT. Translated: CASSEASGRTEAFF.

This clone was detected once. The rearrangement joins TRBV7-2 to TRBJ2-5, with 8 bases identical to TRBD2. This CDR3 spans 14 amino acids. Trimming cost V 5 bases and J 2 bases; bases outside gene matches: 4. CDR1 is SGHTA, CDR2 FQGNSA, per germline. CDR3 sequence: CASSPTSGQETQYF. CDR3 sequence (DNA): TGTGCCAGCAGCCCCACTAGCGGTCAAGAGACCCAGTACTTC.

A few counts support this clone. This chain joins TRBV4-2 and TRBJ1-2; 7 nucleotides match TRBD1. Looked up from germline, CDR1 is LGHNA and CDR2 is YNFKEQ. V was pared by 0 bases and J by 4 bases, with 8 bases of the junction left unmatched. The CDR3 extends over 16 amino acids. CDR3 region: CASSQDRGPSVYGYTF. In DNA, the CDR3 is TGTGCCAGCAGCCAAGATAGGGGGCCCTCCGTCTATGGCTACACCTTC.

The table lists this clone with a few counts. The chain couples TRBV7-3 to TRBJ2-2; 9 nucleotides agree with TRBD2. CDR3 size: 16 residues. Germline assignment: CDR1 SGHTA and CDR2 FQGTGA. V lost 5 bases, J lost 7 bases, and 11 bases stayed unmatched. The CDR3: CASSLGGAGGIGELFF. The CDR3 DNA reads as TGTGCCAGCAGCCTCGGGGGAGCGGGAGGTATCGGGGAGCTGTTTTTT.

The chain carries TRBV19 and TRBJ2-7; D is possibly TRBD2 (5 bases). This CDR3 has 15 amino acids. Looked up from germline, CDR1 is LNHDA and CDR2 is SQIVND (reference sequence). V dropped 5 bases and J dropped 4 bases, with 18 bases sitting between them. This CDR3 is CASSEIPSGNYEQYF. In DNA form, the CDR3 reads TGTGCCAGTAGTGAAATCCCGAGCGGTAATTACGAGCAGTACTTC. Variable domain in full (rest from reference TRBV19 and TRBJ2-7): DGGITQSPKYLFRKEGQNVTLSCEQNLNHDAMYWYRQDPGQGLRLIYYSQIVNDFQKGDIAEGYSVSREKKESFPLTVTSAQKNPTAFYLCASSEIPSGNYEQYFGPGTRLTVT.

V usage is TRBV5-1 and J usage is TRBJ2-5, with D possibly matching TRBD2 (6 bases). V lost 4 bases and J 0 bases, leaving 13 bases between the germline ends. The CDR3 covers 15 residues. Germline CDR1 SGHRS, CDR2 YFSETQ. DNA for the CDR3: TGCGCCAGCAGCGCGGCGGGGCCCTACCAAGAGACCCAGTACTTC. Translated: CASSAAGPYQETQYF.

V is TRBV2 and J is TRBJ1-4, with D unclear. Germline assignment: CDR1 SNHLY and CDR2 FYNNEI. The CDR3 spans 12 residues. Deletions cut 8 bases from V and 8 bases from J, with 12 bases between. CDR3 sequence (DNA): TGTGCCAGCGGATCTGGGCCCGAAAAACTGTTTTTT. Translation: CASGSGPEKLFF.

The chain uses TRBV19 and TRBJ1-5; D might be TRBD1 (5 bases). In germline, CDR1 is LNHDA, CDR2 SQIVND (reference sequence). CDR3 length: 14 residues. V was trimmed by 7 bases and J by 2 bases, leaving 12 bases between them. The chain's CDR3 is CASNRGEGNQPQHF. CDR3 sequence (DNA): TGTGCCAGTAACCGAGGGGAGGGCAATCAGCCCCAGCATTTT.

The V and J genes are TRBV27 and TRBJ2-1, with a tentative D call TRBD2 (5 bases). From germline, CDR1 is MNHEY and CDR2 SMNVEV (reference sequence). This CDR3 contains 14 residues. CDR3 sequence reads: CTAAGGDNYNEQFF. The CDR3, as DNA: TGTACCGCTGCGGGCGGCGATAACTACAATGAGCAGTTCTTC.

CDR3 sequence (DNA): TGTGCCAGCAGCTTAGCGCGGAGAAACACTGAAGCTTTCTTT. Translated, it gives CASSLARRNTEAFF. The rearrangement uses TRBV7-9 and TRBJ1-1; D remains unclear. V was cut by 0 bases and J by 2 bases, with 7 bases left in between. Germline V gene lookup returns CDR1 SEHNR and CDR2 FQNEAQ (reference sequence). This CDR3 spans 14 amino acids.

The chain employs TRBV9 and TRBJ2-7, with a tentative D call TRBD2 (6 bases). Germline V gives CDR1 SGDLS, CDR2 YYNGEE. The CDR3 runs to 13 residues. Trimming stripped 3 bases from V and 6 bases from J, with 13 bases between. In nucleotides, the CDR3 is TGTGCCAGCAGCGAATTAAACGGGGGCGAGCAGTACTTC. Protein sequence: CASSELNGGEQYF.

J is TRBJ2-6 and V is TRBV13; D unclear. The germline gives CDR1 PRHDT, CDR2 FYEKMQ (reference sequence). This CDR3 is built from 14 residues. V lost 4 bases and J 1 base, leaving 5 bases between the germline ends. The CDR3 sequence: CASSSQSGANVLTF. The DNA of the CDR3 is TGTGCCAGCAGCTCCCAATCTGGGGCCAACGTCCTGACTTTC.

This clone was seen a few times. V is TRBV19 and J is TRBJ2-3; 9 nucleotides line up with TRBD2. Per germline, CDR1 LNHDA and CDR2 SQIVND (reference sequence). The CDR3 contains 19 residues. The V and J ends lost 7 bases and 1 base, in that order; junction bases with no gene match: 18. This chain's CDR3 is CASTRGWSGRPGRTDTQYF. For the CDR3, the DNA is TGTGCCAGTACTAGGGGGTGGAGCGGGAGGCCGGGTCGCACAGATACGCAGTATTTT.

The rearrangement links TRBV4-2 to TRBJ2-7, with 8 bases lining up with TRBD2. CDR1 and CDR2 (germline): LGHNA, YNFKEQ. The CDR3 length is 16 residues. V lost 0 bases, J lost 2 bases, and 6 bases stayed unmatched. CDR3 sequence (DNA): TGTGCCAGCAGCCAAGATTGGGTAGCGGGACCCTACGAGCAGTACTTC. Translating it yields CASSQDWVAGPYEQYF.